These 3 T cell receptor beta chains originate from one sample sequenced in a study of blood T cell repertoires in COVID-19. Clones were sequenced by immunoSEQ multiplex PCR, and TCRdb holds only the in-frame ones, with some missing. The top ten hold 15% to 20% of the sample, which has more than 40,000 clones, about nine tenths seen once. Sequencing was performed on peripheral blood. The receptor set was obtained from a man in his sixties with active or convalescent COVID-19.

This chain links TRBV5-4 with TRBJ1-1; D is ambiguous. V was clipped by 0 bases and J by 0 bases, with 9 bases between them. The CDR3 is 15 amino acids. CDR1 is SGHNT and CDR2 is YYREEE in the germline V gene (reference sequence). The CDR3 reads CASSLEGGVNTEAFF. The CDR3 DNA follows: TGTGCCAGCAGCTTGGAAGGCGGAGTGAACACTGAAGCTTTCTTT.

This clone was found once. The rearrangement joins TRBV3-1 (or the pseudogene TRBV3-2) to TRBJ2-2, with 9 nucleotides matching TRBD1. Germline lookup yields CDR1 LGHDT and CDR2 YNNKEL (reference sequence). The ends lost 6 bases at V and 3 bases at J; junction bases unmatched: 5. The CDR3 loop spans 15 amino acids. CDR3 nucleotides: TGTGCCAGCAGGCCCGGACAGGGGCACACCGGGGAGCTGTTTTTT. Translation: CASRPGQGHTGELFF.

The chain carries TRBV11-2 and TRBJ2-4, with D perhaps TRBD1 (7 bases). Trimming pared 5 bases from V and 1 base from J, leaving 12 bases between. The length of the CDR3 is 15 residues. In germline, CDR1 is SGHAT, CDR2 FQNNGV. CDR3 loop: CASSSRGAAKNIQYF. CDR3 sequence (DNA): TGTGCCAGCAGCAGCAGGGGGGCTGCCAAAAACATTCAGTACTTC.